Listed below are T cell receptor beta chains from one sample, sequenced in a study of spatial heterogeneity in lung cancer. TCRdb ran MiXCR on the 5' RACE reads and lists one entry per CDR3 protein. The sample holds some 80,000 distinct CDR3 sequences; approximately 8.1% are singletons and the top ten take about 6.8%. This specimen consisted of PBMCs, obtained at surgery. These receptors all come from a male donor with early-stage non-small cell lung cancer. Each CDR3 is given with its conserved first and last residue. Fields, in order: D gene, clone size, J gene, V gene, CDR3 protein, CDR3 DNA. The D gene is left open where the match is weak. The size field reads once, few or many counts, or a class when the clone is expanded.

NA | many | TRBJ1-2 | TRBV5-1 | CASSLGTANYGYTF | TGCGCCAGCAGCTTGGGAACAGCTAACTATGGCTACACCTTC
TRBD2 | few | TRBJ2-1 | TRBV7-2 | CASSPLAGVYNEQFF | TGTGCCAGCAGCCCACTAGCGGGAGTATACAATGAGCAGTTCTTC
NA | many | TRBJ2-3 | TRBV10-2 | CASRPTQATDTQYF | TGCGCCAGCAGACCCACACAGGCAACAGATACGCAGTATTTT
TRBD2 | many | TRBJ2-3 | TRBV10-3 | CAIRNWKQLAGGLWTDTQYF | TGTGCCATCAGAAACTGGAAGCAGCTAGCGGGAGGGCTGTGGACAGATACGCAGTATTTT
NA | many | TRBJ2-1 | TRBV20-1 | CSARDGGDPNEQFF | TGCAGTGCTAGAGATGGCGGGGACCCTAATGAGCAGTTCTTC
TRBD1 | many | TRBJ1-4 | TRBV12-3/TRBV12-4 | CASSWLRTGEDEKLFF | TGTGCCAGCAGTTGGCTCCGGACAGGGGAAGATGAAAAACTGTTTTTT
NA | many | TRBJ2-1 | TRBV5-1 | CASSLDPSGGSEQFF | TGCGCCAGCAGCTTGGATCCAAGCGGCGGGTCTGAGCAGTTCTTC
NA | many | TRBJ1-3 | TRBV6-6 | CASSSATVLGNTIYF | TGTGCCAGCAGTTCCGCAACTGTCCTAGGAAACACCATATATTTT
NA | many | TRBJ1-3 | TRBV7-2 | CASSLSSGNTIYF | TGTGCCAGCAGCTTGAGCTCTGGAAACACCATATATTTT
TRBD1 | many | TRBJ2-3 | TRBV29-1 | CSARTGRLHTDTQYF | TGCAGCGCCAGGACAGGCAGGTTGCACACAGATACGCAGTATTTT